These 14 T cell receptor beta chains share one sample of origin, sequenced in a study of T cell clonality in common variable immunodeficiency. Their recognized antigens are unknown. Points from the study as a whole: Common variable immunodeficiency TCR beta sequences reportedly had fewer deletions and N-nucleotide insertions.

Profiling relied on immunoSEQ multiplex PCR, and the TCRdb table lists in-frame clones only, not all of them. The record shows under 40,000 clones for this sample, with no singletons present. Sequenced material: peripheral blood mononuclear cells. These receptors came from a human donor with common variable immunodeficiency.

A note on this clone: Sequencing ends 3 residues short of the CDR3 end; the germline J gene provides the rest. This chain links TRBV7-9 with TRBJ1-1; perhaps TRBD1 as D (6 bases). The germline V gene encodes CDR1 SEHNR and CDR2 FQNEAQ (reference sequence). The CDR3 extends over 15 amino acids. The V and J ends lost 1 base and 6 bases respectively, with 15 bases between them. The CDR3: CASSLGGTPVAEAFF. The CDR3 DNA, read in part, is TGTGCCAGCAGCTTAGGGGGGACACCCGTTGCTGAA.

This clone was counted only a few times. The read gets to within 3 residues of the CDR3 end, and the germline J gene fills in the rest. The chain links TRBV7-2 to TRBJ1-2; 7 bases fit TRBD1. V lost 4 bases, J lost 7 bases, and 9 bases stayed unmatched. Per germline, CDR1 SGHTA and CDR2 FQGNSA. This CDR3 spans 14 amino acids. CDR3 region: CASSWSQGISGYTF. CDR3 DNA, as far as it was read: TGTGCCAGCAGCTGGTCACAGGGGATTAGTGGC.

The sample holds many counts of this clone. CDR3 DNA, as far as it was read: TGCAGTGCGCCGCGGCCAGATACG. As protein: CSAPRPDT. The whole CDR3 sequence is CSAPRPDTQYF. The chain recombines TRBV20-1 with TRBJ2-3, with D hard to call. With the read ending 3 residues before the CDR3 end, the germline J gene is used to fill in that end. Germline V gene data show CDR1 as DFQATT and CDR2 as SNEGSKA (reference sequence). The V end was cut by 6 bases, the J end by 4 bases, with 8 bases between. The CDR3 extends over 11 amino acids.

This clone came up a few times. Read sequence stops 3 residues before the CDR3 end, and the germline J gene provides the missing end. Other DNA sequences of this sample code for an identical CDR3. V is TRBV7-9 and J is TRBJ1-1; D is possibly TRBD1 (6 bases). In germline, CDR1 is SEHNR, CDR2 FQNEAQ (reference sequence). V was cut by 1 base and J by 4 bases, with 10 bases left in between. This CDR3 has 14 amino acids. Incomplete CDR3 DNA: TGTGCCAGCAGCTTAGGGGGAGGGGGCACTGAA. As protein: CASSLGGGGTE. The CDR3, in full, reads CASSLGGGGTEAFF.

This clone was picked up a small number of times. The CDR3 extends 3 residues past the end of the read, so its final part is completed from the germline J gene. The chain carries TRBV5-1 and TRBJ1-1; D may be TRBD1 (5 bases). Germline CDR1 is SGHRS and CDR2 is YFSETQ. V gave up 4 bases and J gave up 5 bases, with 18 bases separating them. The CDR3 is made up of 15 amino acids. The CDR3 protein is CASSVVQGFRTEAFF. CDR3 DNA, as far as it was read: TGCGCCAGCAGCGTAGTCCAGGGTTTCAGGACTGAA.

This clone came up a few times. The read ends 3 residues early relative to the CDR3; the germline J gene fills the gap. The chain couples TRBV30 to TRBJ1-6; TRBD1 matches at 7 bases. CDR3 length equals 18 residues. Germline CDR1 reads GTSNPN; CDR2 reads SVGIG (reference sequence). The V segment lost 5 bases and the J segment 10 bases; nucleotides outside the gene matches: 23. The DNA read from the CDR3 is TGTGCCTGGGAGGGGGCCAGTGCAGGCTACGGGGTGAAGTCACCC. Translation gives CAWEGASAGYGVKSP. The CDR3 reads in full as CAWEGASAGYGVKSPLHF.

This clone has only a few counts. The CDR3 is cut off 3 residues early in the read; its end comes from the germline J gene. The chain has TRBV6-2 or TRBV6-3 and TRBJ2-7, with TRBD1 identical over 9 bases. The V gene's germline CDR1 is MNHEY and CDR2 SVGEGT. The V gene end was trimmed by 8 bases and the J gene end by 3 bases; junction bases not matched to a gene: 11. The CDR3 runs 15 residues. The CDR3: CASDSPRDRDYEQYF. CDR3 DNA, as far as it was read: TGTGCCAGCGATTCCCCCCGGGACAGGGACTACGAG.

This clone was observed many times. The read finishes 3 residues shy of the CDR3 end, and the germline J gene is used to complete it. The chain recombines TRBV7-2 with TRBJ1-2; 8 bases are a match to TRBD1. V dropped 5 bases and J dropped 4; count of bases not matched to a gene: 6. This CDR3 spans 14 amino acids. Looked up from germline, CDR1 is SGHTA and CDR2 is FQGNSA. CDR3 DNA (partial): TGTGCCAGCAGCACCCAGGGACAGGTCTATGGC. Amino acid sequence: CASSTQGQVYG. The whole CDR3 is CASSTQGQVYGYTF.

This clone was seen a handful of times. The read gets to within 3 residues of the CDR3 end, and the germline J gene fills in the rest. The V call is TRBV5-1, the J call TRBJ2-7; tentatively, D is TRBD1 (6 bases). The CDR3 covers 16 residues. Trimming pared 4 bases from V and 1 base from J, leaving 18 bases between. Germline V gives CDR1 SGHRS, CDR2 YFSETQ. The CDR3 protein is CASSRTTGFSSYEQYF. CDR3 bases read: TGCGCCAGCAGCCGGACAACAGGGTTTAGTTCCTACGAG.

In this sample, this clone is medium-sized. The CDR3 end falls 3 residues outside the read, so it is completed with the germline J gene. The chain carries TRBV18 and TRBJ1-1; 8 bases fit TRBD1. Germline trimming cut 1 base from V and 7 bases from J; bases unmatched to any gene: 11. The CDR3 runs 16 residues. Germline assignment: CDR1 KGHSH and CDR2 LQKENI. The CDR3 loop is CASSPRTLTGDFEAFF. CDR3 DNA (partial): TGTGCCAGCTCACCACGTACTTTGACAGGGGACTTTGAA.

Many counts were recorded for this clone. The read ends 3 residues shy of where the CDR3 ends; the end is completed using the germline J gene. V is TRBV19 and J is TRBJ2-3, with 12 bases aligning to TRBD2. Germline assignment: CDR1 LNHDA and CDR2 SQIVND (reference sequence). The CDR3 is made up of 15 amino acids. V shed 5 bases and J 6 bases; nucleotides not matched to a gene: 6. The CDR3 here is CASSPGLAGSDTQYF. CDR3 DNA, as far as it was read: TGTGCCAGTAGTCCCGGACTAGCGGGGTCGGATACG.

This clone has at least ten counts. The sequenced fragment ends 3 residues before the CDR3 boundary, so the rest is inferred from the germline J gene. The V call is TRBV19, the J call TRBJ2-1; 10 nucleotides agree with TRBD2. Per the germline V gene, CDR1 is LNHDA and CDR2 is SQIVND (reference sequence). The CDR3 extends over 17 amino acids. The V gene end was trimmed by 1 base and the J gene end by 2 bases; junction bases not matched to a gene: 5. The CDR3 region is CASSIVSSGGAYNEQFF. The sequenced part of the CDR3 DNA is TGTGCCAGTAGTATAGTCTCTAGCGGGGGCGCCTACAATGAG. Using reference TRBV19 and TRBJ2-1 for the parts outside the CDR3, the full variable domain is DGGITQSPKYLFRKEGQNVTLSCEQNLNHDAMYWYRQDPGQGLRLIYYSQIVNDFQKGDIAEGYSVSREKKESFPLTVTSAQKNPTAFYLCASSIVSSGGAYNEQFFGPGTRLTVL.

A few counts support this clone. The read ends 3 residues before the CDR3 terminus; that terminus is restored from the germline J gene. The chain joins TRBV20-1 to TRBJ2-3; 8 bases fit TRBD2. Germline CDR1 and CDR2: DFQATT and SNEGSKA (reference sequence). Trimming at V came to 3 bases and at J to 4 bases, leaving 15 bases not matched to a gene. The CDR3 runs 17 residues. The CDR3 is CSASPNQPGGGPDTQYF. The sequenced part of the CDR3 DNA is TGCAGTGCTAGTCCGAACCAACCGGGGGGGGGCCCAGATACG.

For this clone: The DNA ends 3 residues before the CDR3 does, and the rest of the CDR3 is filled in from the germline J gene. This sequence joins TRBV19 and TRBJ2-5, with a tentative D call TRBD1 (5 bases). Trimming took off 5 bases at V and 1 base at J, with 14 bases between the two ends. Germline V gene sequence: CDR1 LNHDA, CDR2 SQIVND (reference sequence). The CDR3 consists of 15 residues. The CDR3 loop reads CASSLARDSQETQYF. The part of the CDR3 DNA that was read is TGTGCCAGTAGTCTGGCCAGGGATTCCCAAGAGACC.